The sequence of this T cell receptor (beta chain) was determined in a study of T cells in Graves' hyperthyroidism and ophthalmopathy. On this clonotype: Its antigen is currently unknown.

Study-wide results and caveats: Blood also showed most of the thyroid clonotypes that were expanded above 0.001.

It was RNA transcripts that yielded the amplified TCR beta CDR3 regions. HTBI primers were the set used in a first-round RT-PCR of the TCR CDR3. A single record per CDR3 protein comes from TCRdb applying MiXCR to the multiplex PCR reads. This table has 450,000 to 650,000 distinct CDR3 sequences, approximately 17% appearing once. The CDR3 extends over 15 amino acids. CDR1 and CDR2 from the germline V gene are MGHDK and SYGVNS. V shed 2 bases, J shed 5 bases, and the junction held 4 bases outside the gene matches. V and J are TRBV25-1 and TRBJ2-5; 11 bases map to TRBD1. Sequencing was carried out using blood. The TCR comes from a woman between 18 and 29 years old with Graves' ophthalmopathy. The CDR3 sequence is CASSERTGGAETQYF. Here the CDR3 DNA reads TGTGCCAGCAGTGAAAGGACAGGGGGCGCCGAGACCCAGTACTTC.